What follows describes a single T cell receptor (beta chain). Profiled with immunoSEQ multiplex PCR; TCRdb holds only in-frame clones, not every one. The repertoire holds about 110,000 clones, with around 87% as singletons. CD4+CD25+CD127- Tregs, CD4+CD25- non-Tregs, CD4 and CD8 cells were sorted. The data were obtained in a study of Tregs in tolerant kidney transplant recipients. About the study: Mixed chimerism was transient after nonmyeloablative marrow transplants from related graft donors.

The specimen was CD4+ T cells from blood, collected before the transplant. This receptor was identified in a human donor who received a combined kidney and bone marrow transplant.

In DNA form, the CDR3 reads TGTGCCAGCAGGCCGACCGGGACAGGGAGCACAGATACGCAGTATTTT. Translating it yields CASRPTGTGSTDTQYF. V and J are TRBV7-9 and TRBJ2-3; 9 nucleotides match TRBD1. Germline V gene lookup returns CDR1 SEHNR and CDR2 FQNEAQ (reference sequence). V trimming: 6 bases; J trimming: 0 bases; junction bases outside the gene matches: 7. This CDR3 has 16 amino acids.